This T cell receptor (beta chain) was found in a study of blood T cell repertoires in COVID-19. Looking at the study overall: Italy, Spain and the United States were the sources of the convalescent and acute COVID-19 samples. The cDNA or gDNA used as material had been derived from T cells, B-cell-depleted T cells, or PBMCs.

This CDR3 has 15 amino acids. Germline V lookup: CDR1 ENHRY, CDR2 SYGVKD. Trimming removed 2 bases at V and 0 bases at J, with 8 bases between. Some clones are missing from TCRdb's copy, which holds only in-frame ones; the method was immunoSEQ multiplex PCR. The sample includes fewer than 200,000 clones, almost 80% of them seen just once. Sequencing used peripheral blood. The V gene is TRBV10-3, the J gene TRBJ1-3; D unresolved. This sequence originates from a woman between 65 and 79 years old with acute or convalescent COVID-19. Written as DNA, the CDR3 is TGTGCCATCAGTGAGGCGGAAACCTCTGGAAACACCATATATTTT. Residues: CAISEAETSGNTIYF.